The entry below gives a single TCR beta chain sequence along with its context. Both 60 Vbeta primers and 13 Jbeta primers went into the PCR. TCRdb keeps only in-frame clones here, not all; method: immunoSEQ multiplex PCR. The listing records under 50,000 clones. The data stem from a study of cytomegalovirus exposure and HLA in healthy donors. Germline V gene data show CDR1 as GTSNPN and CDR2 as SVGIG (reference sequence). The CDR3 totals 14 residues. With 3 bases removed from V and 1 base from J, the gap between germline ends came to 10 bases. When sampled, the donors appeared nominally healthy, though they likely had unrecorded immune exposures.

The chain recombines TRBV30 with TRBJ1-5; tentatively, D is TRBD1 (5 bases). Sequences were obtained from PBMCs. The clonotype was recovered from a male donor in good health and CMV-seronegative. The CDR3 nucleotides read TGTGCCTGGAGCCAAACAGGCAGCAATCAGCCCCAGCATTTT. Residues: CAWSQTGSNQPQHF.